These T cell receptor beta chains were read from a single sample in a study of response to subunit inactivated influenza vaccine. TCRdb processed the RT-PCR reads anew with MiXCR; each CDR3 protein has one entry. The table has 430,000 or so distinct CDR3 sequences, approximately 11% seen once. The sequencing used PBMCs from blood, collected about 40 days after vaccination. These receptors were collected from a man aged 50-60 years who received an inactivated influenza vaccine. Each CDR3 is given with its conserved first and last residue. D genes are given only for firm matches. For some rows the clone size is stated as once, few or many, or as a class when expanded; others skip it.

CDR3,DNA,D,J,V,size
CSATDMVRGSNQPQHF,TGCAGTGCTACCGACATGGTGAGGGGGAGCAATCAGCCCCAGCATTTT,NA,TRBJ1-5,TRBV20-1,few
CASSLSRTAGVMWSYEQFF,TGTGCCAGCAGTTTATCTCGGACAGCAGGGGTTATGTGGTCCTATGAGCAGTTCTTC,NA,TRBJ2-1,TRBV28,NA
CSVMSSYNEQFF,TGCAGCGTCATGAGCTCCTACAATGAGCAGTTCTTC,NA,TRBJ2-1,TRBV29-1,many
CASSSQGYQETQYF,TGCGCCAGCAGCAGCCAGGGGTACCAAGAGACCCAGTACTTC,NA,TRBJ2-5,TRBV5-1,NA
CASRSHTSGANVLTF,TGTGCCAGCAGATCCCATACCTCTGGGGCCAACGTCCTGACTTTC,NA,TRBJ2-6,TRBV7-3,NA
CASSQVGLGDEQFF,TGTGCCAGCAGCCAAGTCGGTCTTGGGGATGAGCAGTTCTTC,NA,TRBJ2-1,TRBV3-1,many
CASSEAPRQLAKNIQYF,TGTGCCAGCAGTGAAGCCCCCAGACAGTTAGCCAAAAACATTCAGTACTTC,NA,TRBJ2-4,TRBV6-1,NA
CASSLVTGVLPAPLHF,TGCGCCAGCAGCTTGGTTACAGGGGTTCTCCCGGCACCCCTCCACTTT,TRBD1,TRBJ1-6,TRBV5-1,NA
CASSWGTGNEQYF,TGCGCCAGCAGCTGGGGGACAGGGAACGAGCAGTACTTC,TRBD1,TRBJ2-7,TRBV5-1,NA
CASSPGSYYGYTF,TGTGCCAGCAGCCCGGGATCTTACTATGGCTACACCTTC,NA,TRBJ1-2,TRBV5-4,few
CASSSSGTEGNTIYF,TGCGCCAGCAGCTCGTCCGGGACGGAGGGAAACACCATATATTTT,NA,TRBJ1-3,TRBV5-1,few
CASSRPILDSRDEQFF,TGCGCCAGCAGCCGCCCTATCCTGGACTCTAGGGATGAGCAGTTCTTC,NA,TRBJ2-1,TRBV5-1,many
CASNFQGEDEQFF,TGTGCCAGCAATTTCCAGGGGGAGGATGAGCAGTTCTTC,NA,TRBJ2-1,TRBV12-3/TRBV12-4,few
CASNLGGLAAEQYF,TGTGCCAGCAATTTAGGAGGGCTCGCGGCTGAGCAGTATTTT,NA,TRBJ2-3,TRBV12-3/TRBV12-4,many
CSGENSNQPQHF,TGCAGTGGGGAGAATAGCAATCAGCCCCAGCATTTT,NA,TRBJ1-5,TRBV20-1,NA
CASSPAPSGVTSYNEQFF,TGCGCCAGCAGCCCGGCTCCTAGCGGTGTAACCTCCTACAATGAGCAGTTCTTC,TRBD2,TRBJ2-1,TRBV5-1,NA
CASTLGGRTDTQYF,TGTGCCAGCACCCTGGGGGGGAGAACAGATACGCAGTATTTT,TRBD2,TRBJ2-3,TRBV7-8,many
CASSQEPGVTNEKLFF,TGTGCCAGCAGCCAAGAACCAGGCGTTACTAATGAAAAACTGTTTTTT,NA,TRBJ1-4,TRBV4-2,NA
CASSHNRGPGTDTQYF,TGTGCCAGCAGCCACAACAGGGGGCCGGGCACAGATACGCAGTATTTT,TRBD1,TRBJ2-3,TRBV3-1,NA
CATSGFRGGGQETQYF,TGTGCCACCAGTGGCTTTAGAGGGGGGGGGCAAGAGACCCAGTACTTC,NA,TRBJ2-5,TRBV24-1,few
CAITDHNQETQYF,TGTGCCATCACCGACCACAACCAAGAGACCCAGTACTTC,NA,TRBJ2-5,TRBV10-3,NA
CSARGSSGAGDTQYF,TGCAGTGCTAGAGGTTCCTCAGGGGCGGGAGATACGCAGTATTTT,NA,TRBJ2-3,TRBV20-1,NA
CASSLPSGISNEQYF,TGTGCCAGCAGTTTGCCTAGCGGGATTTCTAACGAGCAGTACTTC,TRBD2,TRBJ2-7,TRBV12-3/TRBV12-4,few
CASSTGTVNTGELFF,TGTGCCAGTAGTACCGGGACAGTGAACACCGGGGAGCTGTTTTTT,TRBD1,TRBJ2-2,TRBV19,NA
CASSQEGGLGELFF,TGCGCCAGCAGCCAAGAGGGAGGGTTAGGGGAGCTGTTTTTT,TRBD2,TRBJ2-2,TRBV4-3,few
CASSGQGGVRTDTQYF,TGTGCCAGCAGCGGCCAGGGTGGAGTAAGAACAGATACGCAGTATTTT,NA,TRBJ2-3,TRBV5-5,few
CASSYNEGGTEAFF,TGTGCCAGCAGTTACAACGAAGGGGGCACTGAAGCTTTCTTT,NA,TRBJ1-1,TRBV6-5,few
CASSLDPSSSYEQYF,TGTGCCAGCAGCTTAGACCCCAGCAGCTCCTACGAGCAGTACTTC,NA,TRBJ2-7,TRBV7-8,NA
CSVAPEANQPQHF,TGCAGCGTTGCCCCGGAAGCAAATCAGCCCCAGCATTTT,NA,TRBJ1-5,TRBV29-1,NA
CASSFTGGELFF,TGTGCCAGCAGTTTCACCGGCGGGGAGCTGTTTTTT,NA,TRBJ2-2,TRBV12-3/TRBV12-4,few
CASRSDPTRSYEQYF,TGTGCCAGCAGATCCGACCCCACTCGATCCTACGAGCAGTACTTC,NA,TRBJ2-7,TRBV28,few
CSARGSNYGYTF,TGCAGCGCGAGGGGATCCAACTATGGCTACACCTTC,NA,TRBJ1-2,TRBV29-1,many
CASRSGLYEQYF,TGTGCCAGCAGATCCGGCCTTTACGAGCAGTACTTC,NA,TRBJ2-7,TRBV27,many
CSARDRTSGSSYNEQFF,TGCAGTGCTAGAGATCGCACTAGCGGAAGCTCCTACAATGAGCAGTTCTTC,TRBD2,TRBJ2-1,TRBV20-1,NA
CASSAGRSNQPQHF,TGCGCCAGCAGTGCCGGGAGGAGCAATCAGCCCCAGCATTTT,NA,TRBJ1-5,TRBV10-2,NA
CASSIGIEQPQHF,TGCGCCAGCAGCATTGGGATCGAGCAGCCCCAGCATTTT,NA,TRBJ1-5,TRBV5-1,few
CASSPWANTGELFF,TGTGCCAGCTCACCATGGGCGAACACCGGGGAGCTGTTTTTT,NA,TRBJ2-2,TRBV18,few
CASIPSSGTRNNEQFF,TGTGCCAGCATCCCCTCGTCCGGGACCAGAAACAATGAGCAGTTCTTC,NA,TRBJ2-1,TRBV28,many
CASSDSGQLTDTQYF,TGTGCCAGCAGTGATTCTGGACAGCTCACAGATACGCAGTATTTT,NA,TRBJ2-3,TRBV6-4,NA
CAISVGGTAYTGELFF,TGTGCCATCAGTGTCGGCGGGACAGCGTACACCGGGGAGCTGTTTTTT,NA,TRBJ2-2,TRBV10-3,few
CSARVPGLAGGPYNEQFF,TGCAGTGCTAGAGTCCCCGGACTAGCGGGAGGGCCCTACAATGAGCAGTTCTTC,TRBD2,TRBJ2-1,TRBV20-1,many
CASSSGFSSYEQYF,TGTGCCAGCAGTTCCGGGTTTTCATCCTACGAGCAGTACTTC,NA,TRBJ2-7,TRBV7-2,many
CASSEQGRNYGYTF,TGTGCCAGCAGTGAACAGGGTCGGAACTATGGCTACACCTTC,NA,TRBJ1-2,TRBV2,NA
CASSATGRDNEQFF,TGTGCCAGCAGTGCCACAGGGCGAGACAATGAGCAGTTCTTC,NA,TRBJ2-1,TRBV6-1,NA
CASSLFWQLPFF,TGTGCCAGCAGCTTATTCTGGCAATTGCCGTTCTTC,NA,TRBJ2-1,TRBV7-6,NA
CASSRPGTVLSKNIQYF,TGTGCCAGCAGCCGCCCAGGGACAGTGCTCTCCAAAAACATTCAGTACTTC,TRBD1,TRBJ2-4,TRBV12-3/TRBV12-4,NA
CASTGMSEQYF,TGTGCCAGTACAGGGATGAGCGAGCAGTACTTC,NA,TRBJ2-7,TRBV6-1,NA
CASSVGIQETQYF,TGTGCCAGCAGCGTAGGGATTCAGGAGACCCAGTACTTC,NA,TRBJ2-5,TRBV9,few
CASSRQPSSTNTEAFF,TGTGCCAGCAGCCGACAACCATCCTCCACGAACACTGAAGCTTTCTTT,NA,TRBJ1-1,TRBV11-2,NA
CSVEQGDNQPQHF,TGCAGCGTTGAGCAGGGAGACAATCAGCCCCAGCATTTT,NA,TRBJ1-5,TRBV29-1,many
CSVDDRLQEQFF,TGCAGCGTTGACGACCGCTTACAGGAGCAGTTCTTC,NA,TRBJ2-1,TRBV29-1,many
CASSQGSPSSYEQYF,TGCGCCAGCAGCCAGGGGAGCCCTAGCTCCTACGAGCAGTACTTC,NA,TRBJ2-7,TRBV4-3,few
CASSFLTEYNEQFF,TGTGCCAGCAGTTTCTTGACAGAATACAATGAGCAGTTCTTC,NA,TRBJ2-1,TRBV12-3/TRBV12-4,NA
CAISEGGDYEQYF,TGTGCCATCAGTGAGGGCGGAGATTACGAGCAGTACTTC,NA,TRBJ2-7,TRBV10-3,few
CSVSPGTGYTEAFF,TGCAGCGTCTCTCCGGGGACAGGGTACACTGAAGCTTTCTTT,TRBD1,TRBJ1-1,TRBV29-1,NA
CASSLLPALTGEGRGVTYEQYF,TGTGCCAGCAGCTTGTTACCCGCACTTACGGGAGAGGGCCGAGGAGTTACGTACGAGCAGTACTTC,NA,TRBJ2-7,TRBV5-4,NA
CASSPRASGANVLTF,TGTGCCAGCTCACCAAGGGCATCTGGGGCCAACGTCCTGACTTTC,NA,TRBJ2-6,TRBV18,few
CASRSGSNTEAFF,TGCGCCAGCAGGTCAGGGTCGAACACTGAAGCTTTCTTT,NA,TRBJ1-1,TRBV5-1,few
CATIGAGRREELFF,TGTGCCACCATTGGGGCGGGCAGGCGCGAGGAGCTGTTTTTT,NA,TRBJ2-2,TRBV11-2,few